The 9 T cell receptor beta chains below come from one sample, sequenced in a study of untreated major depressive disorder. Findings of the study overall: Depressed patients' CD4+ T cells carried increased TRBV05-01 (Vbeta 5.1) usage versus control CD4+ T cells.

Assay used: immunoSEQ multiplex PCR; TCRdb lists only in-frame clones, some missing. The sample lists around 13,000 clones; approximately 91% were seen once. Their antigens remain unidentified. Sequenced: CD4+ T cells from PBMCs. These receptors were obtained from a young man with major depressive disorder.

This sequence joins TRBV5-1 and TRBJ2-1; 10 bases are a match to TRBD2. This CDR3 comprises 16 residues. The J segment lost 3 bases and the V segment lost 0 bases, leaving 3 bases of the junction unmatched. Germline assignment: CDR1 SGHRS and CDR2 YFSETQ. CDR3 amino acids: CASSLEGLANYNEQFF. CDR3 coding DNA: TGCGCCAGCAGCTTGGAGGGACTAGCGAACTACAATGAGCAGTTCTTC.

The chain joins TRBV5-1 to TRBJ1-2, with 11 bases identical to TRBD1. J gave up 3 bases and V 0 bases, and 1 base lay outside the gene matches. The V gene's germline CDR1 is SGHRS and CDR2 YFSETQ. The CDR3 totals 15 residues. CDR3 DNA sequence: TGCGCCAGCAGCTTGGTGGGACAGGGGGACTATGGCTACACCTTC. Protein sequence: CASSLVGQGDYGYTF.

For the CDR3, the DNA is TGTGCCAGCAGCATCGGGACTAGCGGCGAACAAGAGACCCAGTACTTC. Translated: CASSIGTSGEQETQYF. This chain joins TRBV7-3 and TRBJ2-5; 11 nucleotides agree with TRBD2. The CDR3 extends over 16 amino acids. The junction had 7 bases not matched to a gene; V was cut back by 5 bases and J by 2 bases. The germline CDR1 and CDR2 sequences are SGHTA and FQGTGA.

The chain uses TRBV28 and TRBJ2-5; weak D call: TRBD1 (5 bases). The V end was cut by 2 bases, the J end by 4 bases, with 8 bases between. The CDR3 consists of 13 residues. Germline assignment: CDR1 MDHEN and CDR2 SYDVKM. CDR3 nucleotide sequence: TGTGCCAGCAGTTTAAGTGGGGCAGAGACCCAGTACTTC. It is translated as CASSLSGAETQYF.

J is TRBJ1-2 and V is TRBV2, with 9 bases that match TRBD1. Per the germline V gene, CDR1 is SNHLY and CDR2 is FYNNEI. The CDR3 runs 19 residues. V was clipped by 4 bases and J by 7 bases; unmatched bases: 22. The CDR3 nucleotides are TGTGCCAGCAGTGGAATCCGGGACAGGGTACCTCCATTCCAGGGTGGCTACACCTTC. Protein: CASSGIRDRVPPFQGGYTF.

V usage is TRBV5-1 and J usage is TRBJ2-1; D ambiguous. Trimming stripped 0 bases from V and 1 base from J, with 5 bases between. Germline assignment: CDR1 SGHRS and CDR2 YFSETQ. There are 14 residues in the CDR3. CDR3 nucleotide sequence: TGCGCCAGCAGCTTGGAAGATTCCTACAATGAGCAGTTCTTC. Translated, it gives CASSLEDSYNEQFF.

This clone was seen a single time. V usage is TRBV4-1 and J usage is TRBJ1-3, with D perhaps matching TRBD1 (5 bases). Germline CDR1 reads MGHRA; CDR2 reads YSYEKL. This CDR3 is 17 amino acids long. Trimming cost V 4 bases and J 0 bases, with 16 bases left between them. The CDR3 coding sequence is TGCGCCAGCAGCCCCCTAGTTTTCAGGGACTCTGGAAACACCATATATTTT. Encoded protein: CASSPLVFRDSGNTIYF.

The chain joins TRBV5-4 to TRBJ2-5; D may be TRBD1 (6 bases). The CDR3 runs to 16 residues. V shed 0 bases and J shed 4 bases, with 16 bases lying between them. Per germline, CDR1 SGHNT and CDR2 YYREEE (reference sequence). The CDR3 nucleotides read TGTGCCAGCAGCTTGGCCGGAACAGGGTCGAGAGAGACCCAGTACTTC. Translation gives CASSLAGTGSRETQYF. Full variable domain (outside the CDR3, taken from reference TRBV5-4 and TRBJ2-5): ETGVTQSPTHLIKTRGQQVTLRCSSQSGHNTVSWYQQALGQGPQFIFQYYREEENGRGNFPPRFSGLQFPNYSSELNVNALELDDSALYLCASSLAGTGSRETQYFGPGTRLLVL.

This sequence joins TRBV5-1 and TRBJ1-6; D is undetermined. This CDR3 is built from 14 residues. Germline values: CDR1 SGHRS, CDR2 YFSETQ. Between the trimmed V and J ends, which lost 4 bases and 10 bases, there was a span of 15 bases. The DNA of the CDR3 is TGCGCCAGCAGCCTGGGTAGGATCAAATCACCCCTCCACTTT. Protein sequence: CASSLGRIKSPLHF.